This entry lists 11 T cell receptor beta chains sequenced from one sample in a study of shared clonotypes between healthy human individuals. Profiled with immunoSEQ multiplex PCR; TCRdb holds only in-frame clones, not every one. The data hold a few million clones, with 85% to 95% observed a single time. Sequenced material: naive CD4+ T cells from PBMCs. Subset indicated: CD45RA+ positively selected. The source of these receptors is a man younger than 35 in good health. Some clones in this sample may be carry-over from other donors' samples.

This clone appeared once. The chain joins TRBV13 to TRBJ1-3; D remains ambiguous. The length of the CDR3 is 13 residues. V was shortened by 3 bases and J by 4 bases, with 7 bases between the two germline ends. Germline CDR1 is PRHDT and CDR2 is FYEKMQ (reference sequence). The CDR3 region has the DNA TGTGCCAGCAGCTTGGACCCAGGAAACACCATATATTTT. It codes for CASSLDPGNTIYF.

The rearrangement uses TRBV21-1 and TRBJ1-2. TRBV21-1 is tagged as a pseudogene. The CDR3 is made up of 19 amino acids. CDR3 DNA sequence: TGTGCCAGCAGCAAACAGAAAGGGGAGGGAGGTGACTCTAACTATGGCTACACCTTC. Protein sequence: CASSKQKGEGGDSNYGYTF.

The V gene is TRBV28, the J gene TRBJ2-2; 9 nucleotides line up with TRBD1. From germline, CDR1 is MDHEN and CDR2 SYDVKM. This CDR3 has 16 residues. Trimming cost V 5 bases and J 6 bases; bases outside gene matches: 10. CDR3 in DNA: TGTGCCAGCAGTACCCGGACAGGGGATATCTCCGGGGAGCTGTTTTTT. Encoded protein: CASSTRTGDISGELFF. Complete variable domain (other parts from reference TRBV28 and TRBJ2-2): DVKVTQSSRYLVKRTGEKVFLECVQDMDHENMFWYRQDPGLGLRLIYFSYDVKMKEKGDIPEGYSVSREKKERFSLILESASTNQTSMYLCASSTRTGDISGELFFGEGSRLTVL.

Here the CDR3 reads CASSQDLYHEQYF. The CDR3, as DNA: TGCGCCAGCAGCCAAGATTTGTACCACGAGCAGTACTTC. The V gene is TRBV4-3, the J gene TRBJ2-7; unclear D gene. This CDR3 is built from 13 residues. Between the trimmed V and J ends, which lost 0 bases and 5 bases, there was a span of 8 bases. Germline V gene data show CDR1 as LGHNA and CDR2 as YSLEER.

The CDR3 DNA follows: TGCGCCAGCAGCTTGGGGCTGGGGGATGAGCAGTTCTTC. It codes for CASSLGLGDEQFF. The chain links TRBV5-1 to TRBJ2-1, with D possibly called TRBD1 or TRBD2 (5 bases each). The CDR3 extends over 13 amino acids. V was clipped by 0 bases and J by 8 bases, with 9 bases between them. CDR1 and CDR2 (germline): SGHRS, YFSETQ.

Details on this clone: Other nucleotide sequences from this sample produce the same CDR3. J is TRBJ2-7 and V is TRBV5-1; 7 positions agree with TRBD2. CDR1 and CDR2 (germline): SGHRS, YFSETQ. This CDR3 is built from 14 residues. The trim removed 4 bases at V and 4 bases at J, leaving 8 bases unmatched. Here the CDR3 reads CASSRTGGGYEQYF. The CDR3 DNA reads TGCGCCAGCAGCCGCACCGGCGGGGGTTACGAGCAGTACTTC. The full variable domain, with the rest looked up from reference TRBV5-1 and TRBJ2-7, is KAGVTQTPRYLIKTRGQQVTLSCSPISGHRSVSWYQQTPGQGLQFLFEYFSETQRNKGNFPGRFSGRQFSNSRSEMNVSTLELGDSALYLCASSRTGGGYEQYFGPGTRLTVT.

The J gene is TRBJ1-2, the V gene TRBV6-6; D possibly corresponds to TRBD1 (5 bases). Per the germline V gene, CDR1 is MNHNY and CDR2 is SVGAGI (reference sequence). V lost 6 bases, J lost 4 bases, and 12 bases lay in between. This CDR3 spans 13 amino acids. The CDR3 coding sequence is TGTGCCAGCAGCAATCGGGGCGGCTATGGCTACACCTTC. This codes for CASSNRGGYGYTF.

V gene TRBV6-1 combines with J gene TRBJ1-2; 8 bases map to TRBD1. The CDR3 has 14 residues. With 3 bases clipped from V and 4 bases from J, the junction kept 4 bases outside the gene matches. Germline CDR1 and CDR2: MNHNS and SASEGT. As DNA, the CDR3 is TGTGCCAGCAGTGACACGGACAGGGTCTATGGCTACACCTTC. Residues: CASSDTDRVYGYTF.

The gene calls are TRBV6-6 and TRBJ2-7, with 7 bases identical to TRBD1. Unmatched junction bases numbered 8, after V lost 2 bases and J lost 1 base. Germline CDR1 and CDR2: MNHNY and SVGAGI (reference sequence). CDR3 length: 16 residues. CDR3 sequence: CASSYPRQGVSYEQYF. The CDR3 coding sequence is TGTGCCAGCAGTTACCCACGACAGGGTGTATCCTACGAGCAGTACTTC.

About this clone itself: The sample contains more than one DNA sequence encoding this CDR3. The rearrangement links TRBV2 to TRBJ2-7; D possibly corresponds to TRBD1 (5 bases). CDR1 SNHLY and CDR2 FYNNEI come from the germline V gene. CDR3 size: 12 residues. V was trimmed by 5 bases and J by 1 base, leaving 6 bases between them. CDR3 loop: CASSPGSYEQYF. In DNA, the CDR3 is TGTGCCAGCAGTCCAGGGTCCTACGAGCAGTACTTC.

The rearrangement uses TRBV4-1 and TRBJ1-4; D gene ambiguous. Germline assignment: CDR1 MGHRA and CDR2 YSYEKL. This CDR3 region has 16 residues. Trimming stripped 0 bases from V and 5 bases from J, with 13 bases between. The DNA of the CDR3 is TGCGCCAGCAGCCAAGATTACGGGATCCAGAATGAAAAACTGTTTTTT. Residues: CASSQDYGIQNEKLFF.